The rows below give T cell receptor beta chains drawn from one sample of a study of early T cells in non-severe SARS-CoV-2 infection. TCRdb recomputed calls from the 5' RACE reads with MiXCR, one row per CDR3 protein. The data show under 85,000 distinct CDR3 sequences, about 12% seen once. The sample was whole blood, taken at baseline. The receptors were gathered from an adult who was a healthcare worker with PCR-confirmed SARS-CoV-2 infection or an uninfected control (not recorded which). The donor label of this sample is uncertain. CDR3s include the opening cysteine and the closing phenylalanine or tryptophan. The order of the fields is D gene, V gene, clone size, J gene, CDR3 DNA, CDR3 protein. D genes are given only for firm matches. Size is omitted from some rows. Given values are once, few, many or a class for expanded clones.

>TRBD2|TRBV12-3/TRBV12-4|few|TRBJ2-3
TGTGCCAGCAGGAGAGGACTAGCGGGGAGCACAGATACGCAGTATTTT
CASRRGLAGSTDTQYF
>TRBD2|TRBV13|few|TRBJ2-7
TGTGCCAGCAGCTTCCGGGACTACTCCTCCTACGAGCAGTACTTC
CASSFRDYSSYEQYF
>TRBD2|TRBV9|many|TRBJ2-1
TGTGCCAGCAGCGTAGGTGGCGGGGGCTCCTACAATGAGCAGTTCTTC
CASSVGGGGSYNEQFF
>TRBD2|TRBV4-1|few|TRBJ2-3
TGCGCCAGCAGCCAAGCGGGACGGGGGGTATACACAGATACGCAGTATTTT
CASSQAGRGVYTDTQYF
>TRBD1|TRBV3-1|.|TRBJ2-7
TGTGCCAGCAGTCCCGGACAGGGGGCGCGGGAGCAGTACTTC
CASSPGQGAREQYF
>.|TRBV5-1|few|TRBJ2-3
TGCGCCAGCAGCGCCGGGAGATTAGGCACAGATACGCAGTATTTT
CASSAGRLGTDTQYF
>TRBD2|TRBV7-3|.|TRBJ2-5
TGTGCCAGCAGCCCCTTAGCGGGATCGCTTGAGACCCAGTACTTC
CASSPLAGSLETQYF
>TRBD2|TRBV7-2|few|TRBJ2-1
TGTGCCAGCAGCCCCGGTTTCGGGACTACATACAATGAGCAGTTCTTC
CASSPGFGTTYNEQFF
>.|TRBV7-8|many|TRBJ2-7
TGTGCCAGCAGCTTAGGACACTCCCCCTCCTACGAGCAGTACTTC
CASSLGHSPSYEQYF
>.|TRBV7-2|few|TRBJ1-3
TGTGCCAGCAGCTACCCTGCAGCGGGAAACACCATATATTTT
CASSYPAAGNTIYF
>TRBD2|TRBV6-6|.|TRBJ2-4
TGTGCCAGCAGTTACGGACTAGCGGGGGAGAAAAACATTCAGTACTTC
CASSYGLAGEKNIQYF
>.|TRBV7-9|many|TRBJ2-7
TGTGCCAGCAGTCAAACAGGGCTCCCTTACGAGCAGTACTTC
CASSQTGLPYEQYF
>.|TRBV12-3/TRBV12-4|few|TRBJ2-7
TGTGCCAGCAGTTTGGATCCGGGAGACGAGCAGTACTTC
CASSLDPGDEQYF
>.|TRBV2|many|TRBJ2-7
TGTGCCAGCTCTGGGGGATACGAGCAGTACTTC
CASSGGYEQYF
>.|TRBV20-1|.|TRBJ1-2
TGCAGTGCTAGCCCAGAGTCGGGCTATGGCTACACCTTC
CSASPESGYGYTF
>.|TRBV10-3|few|TRBJ1-2
TGTGCCATCAGTGAGTCACAGGTTGGCTACACCTTC
CAISESQVGYTF